Presented here are 3 T cell receptor beta chains from one specimen sequenced in a study of T cells in Graves' hyperthyroidism and ophthalmopathy. Amplification yielded TCR beta CDR3 regions, with RNA transcripts as the source. The TCR CDR3 first-round RT-PCR relied on the HTBI primer set. TCRdb re-derived calls from the multiplex PCR reads in MiXCR, one entry per CDR3 protein. The table includes about 300,000 distinct CDR3 sequences, roughly 13% detected once. The sequenced sample consisted of blood. The source is a woman younger than 45 with Graves' hyperthyroidism that later progressed to Graves' ophthalmopathy.

This clonotype has ten or more counts. The CDR3 region is CASSLETTGSNEQFF. CDR3 nucleotide sequence: TGTGCCAGCAGTTTGGAGACAACGGGGTCCAATGAGCAGTTCTTC. The V and J genes are TRBV27 and TRBJ2-1, with a weak D call TRBD2 (5 bases). Per germline, CDR1 MNHEY and CDR2 SMNVEV (reference sequence). The CDR3 totals 15 residues. V was shortened by 3 bases and J by 6 bases, with 15 bases between the two germline ends.

This clonotype showed up many times. The gene calls are TRBV4-1 and TRBJ2-1, with D perhaps TRBD2 (6 bases). The germline gives CDR1 MGHRA, CDR2 YSYEKL. This CDR3 is 15 amino acids long. V lost 1 base, J lost 10 bases, and 17 bases lay in between. In DNA form, the CDR3 reads TGCGCCAGCAGCCAAGGCGTGGGACTGCTGGTGGAGCAGTTCTTC. As protein: CASSQGVGLLVEQFF.

In the case of this clonotype: A read error may be the cause here, since a much bigger clone is one base away. The chain joins TRBV28 to TRBJ1-5; D perhaps matches TRBD1 (5 bases). This CDR3 has 14 residues. Germline lookup yields CDR1 MDHEN and CDR2 SYDVKM. DNA of the CDR3: TGTGCCGGCAGCCCTGGGGGGGGAAATCAGCCCCAGCATTTT. Encoded protein: CAGSPGGGNQPQHF.